These T cell receptor beta chains were read from a single sample in a study of T cell responses to AZD1222 COVID-19 vaccine. Using immunoSEQ multiplex PCR, the repertoire was profiled, and TCRdb retains in-frame clones only, with some absent. The sample holds around 120,000 clones; almost 95% are singletons and the top ten take approximately 1.4%. The input for sequencing was peripheral blood, taken 28 days after the second AZD1222 dose. The origin of the receptors is an adult who received the AZD1222 COVID-19 vaccine. The CDR3 runs from the conserved cysteine through the conserved F or W. Fields, in order: clone size, J gene, D gene, V gene, CDR3 DNA, CDR3 protein. A D gene is named only where the DNA matches it firmly. For some rows the clone size is stated as once, few or many, or as a class when expanded; others skip it.

abundance: -; j_gene: TRBJ1-5; d_gene: -; v_gene: TRBV6-6; CDR3nt: TGTGCCAGCAGCCCCCCGGGGGGAAACTACAATCAGCCCCAGCATTTT; CDR3aa: CASSPPGGNYNQPQHF
abundance: -; j_gene: TRBJ1-6; d_gene: -; v_gene: TRBV7-9; CDR3nt: TGTGCCAGCAGCTTAAATACAGATAATTCACCCCTCCACTTT; CDR3aa: CASSLNTDNSPLHF
abundance: -; j_gene: TRBJ2-5; d_gene: -; v_gene: TRBV7-2; CDR3nt: TGTGCCAGCAGCTTAGGCCCTGAGACCCAGTACTTC; CDR3aa: CASSLGPETQYF
abundance: -; j_gene: TRBJ1-5; d_gene: -; v_gene: TRBV18; CDR3nt: TGTGCCAGCTCACCGAGTCACGGCTCCCTTAGCAATCAGCCCCAGCATTTT; CDR3aa: CASSPSHGSLSNQPQHF
abundance: -; j_gene: TRBJ2-3; d_gene: -; v_gene: TRBV7-3; CDR3nt: TGTGCCAGCAGCCCAAGCGGGCAGGGGGGCACAGATACGCAGTATTTT; CDR3aa: CASSPSGQGGTDTQYF
abundance: few; j_gene: TRBJ2-7; d_gene: -; v_gene: TRBV28; CDR3nt: TGTGCCAGCAGTTTGTTTTCGAACGAGCAGTACTTC; CDR3aa: CASSLFSNEQYF
abundance: -; j_gene: TRBJ1-2; d_gene: -; v_gene: TRBV21-1; CDR3nt: TGTGCCAGCAGCAAAGCCAGGACAGGCGCCGACTATGGCTACACCTTC; CDR3aa: CASSKARTGADYGYTF
abundance: -; j_gene: TRBJ1-1; d_gene: TRBD1; v_gene: TRBV7-2; CDR3nt: TGTGCCAGCAGCCTCGGGACAGCTCGTGAAGCTTTCTTT; CDR3aa: CASSLGTAREAFF
abundance: -; j_gene: TRBJ2-2; d_gene: -; v_gene: TRBV28; CDR3nt: TGTGCCAGCAGTTTAAGTTGGGCCGGGGAGCTGTTTTTT; CDR3aa: CASSLSWAGELFF
abundance: -; j_gene: TRBJ2-7; d_gene: TRBD1; v_gene: TRBV18; CDR3nt: TGTGCCAGCTCACCACCGGACAGGGGGATGTACGAGCAGTACTTC; CDR3aa: CASSPPDRGMYEQYF
abundance: -; j_gene: TRBJ1-1; d_gene: -; v_gene: TRBV27; CDR3nt: TGTGCCAGCAGTTTAAAAGAGAACACTGAAGCTTTCTTT; CDR3aa: CASSLKENTEAFF
abundance: -; j_gene: TRBJ1-2; d_gene: TRBD1; v_gene: TRBV19; CDR3nt: TGTGCCAGTAAACCTACCGGGACAGGTTTTAGCTATGGCTACACCTTC; CDR3aa: CASKPTGTGFSYGYTF
abundance: -; j_gene: TRBJ1-2; d_gene: -; v_gene: TRBV28; CDR3nt: TGTGCCACCTTGGGCGGGACATACTATGGCTACACCTTC; CDR3aa: CATLGGTYYGYTF
abundance: -; j_gene: TRBJ1-1; d_gene: -; v_gene: TRBV5-1; CDR3nt: TGCGCCAGCAGCCCGGGCCCGGGGGTGAACACTGAAGCTTTCTTT; CDR3aa: CASSPGPGVNTEAFF
abundance: few; j_gene: TRBJ1-4; d_gene: -; v_gene: TRBV19; CDR3nt: TGTGCCAGTAGGAACCCCATTCCAACTAATGAAAAACTGTTTTTT; CDR3aa: CASRNPIPTNEKLFF
abundance: -; j_gene: TRBJ1-2; d_gene: TRBD1; v_gene: TRBV4-1; CDR3nt: TGCGCCAGCAGCCAAGGGACAGGGGTCGGCTACACCTTC; CDR3aa: CASSQGTGVGYTF
abundance: -; j_gene: TRBJ2-7; d_gene: -; v_gene: TRBV7-2; CDR3nt: TGTGCCAGCAGCATCGGCGCAGGCTCCTACGAGCAGTACTTC; CDR3aa: CASSIGAGSYEQYF
abundance: -; j_gene: TRBJ2-5; d_gene: TRBD1; v_gene: TRBV29-1; CDR3nt: TGCAGCGTTCGGGACAGGCCAGAAGGGACCCAGTACTTC; CDR3aa: CSVRDRPEGTQYF
abundance: -; j_gene: TRBJ2-3; d_gene: TRBD2; v_gene: TRBV23-1; CDR3nt: TGCGCCAGCCCAGTCCTCTCATTGGCGGGAGGACCAGATACGCAGTATTTT; CDR3aa: CASPVLSLAGGPDTQYF
abundance: -; j_gene: TRBJ2-3; d_gene: TRBD2; v_gene: TRBV3-1/TRBV3-2; CDR3nt: TGTGCCAGCAGCCCCCGACTAGCGGGAGGGCGGGATACGCAGTATTTT; CDR3aa: CASSPRLAGGRDTQYF
abundance: -; j_gene: TRBJ1-1; d_gene: -; v_gene: TRBV27; CDR3nt: TGTGCCAGCAGTTACACAGCGATGAACACTGAAGCTTTCTTT; CDR3aa: CASSYTAMNTEAFF
abundance: -; j_gene: TRBJ1-5; d_gene: -; v_gene: TRBV3-1/TRBV3-2; CDR3nt: TGTGCCAGCAGCCAAGATCCGGAGGGGCACCAGCCCCAGCATTTT; CDR3aa: CASSQDPEGHQPQHF
abundance: -; j_gene: TRBJ1-2; d_gene: -; v_gene: TRBV28; CDR3nt: TGTGCCAGCAGCCAGGGGTCTTATATGAACTATGGCTACACCTTC; CDR3aa: CASSQGSYMNYGYTF
abundance: -; j_gene: TRBJ2-3; d_gene: -; v_gene: TRBV11-2; CDR3nt: TGTGCCAGCAGCTTACTTCACGGACCCACAGATACGCAGTATTTT; CDR3aa: CASSLLHGPTDTQYF
abundance: -; j_gene: TRBJ2-7; d_gene: TRBD2; v_gene: TRBV19; CDR3nt: TGTGCCAGTAGTCCGATTTTCAGCGGGAGGGGTGAGCAGTACTTC; CDR3aa: CASSPIFSGRGEQYF
abundance: -; j_gene: TRBJ2-3; d_gene: -; v_gene: TRBV6-4; CDR3nt: TGTGCCAGCAGCGCCGGACAGTCTGATGGAGCAGATACGCAGTATTTT; CDR3aa: CASSAGQSDGADTQYF
abundance: -; j_gene: TRBJ1-2; d_gene: -; v_gene: TRBV19; CDR3nt: TGTGCCAGTAAGGGCACCAATAACTATGGCTACACCTTC; CDR3aa: CASKGTNNYGYTF
abundance: -; j_gene: TRBJ1-1; d_gene: -; v_gene: TRBV29-1; CDR3nt: TGCAGCGTGGGTCGAGGGCCGGACACTGAAGCTTTCTTT; CDR3aa: CSVGRGPDTEAFF
abundance: -; j_gene: TRBJ2-1; d_gene: -; v_gene: TRBV7-6; CDR3nt: TGTGCCAGCAGCTTACGGTCTGGAGGGGGCACCTACAATGAGCAGTTCTTC; CDR3aa: CASSLRSGGGTYNEQFF
abundance: -; j_gene: TRBJ2-3; d_gene: -; v_gene: TRBV6-1; CDR3nt: TGTGCCAGCAGTGATGGGTGGGGCACAGATACGCAGTATTTT; CDR3aa: CASSDGWGTDTQYF
abundance: few; j_gene: TRBJ2-7; d_gene: TRBD1; v_gene: TRBV4-1; CDR3nt: TGCGCCAGCAGCCGGAGGACAGGGGAAAACGAGCAGTACTTC; CDR3aa: CASSRRTGENEQYF
abundance: -; j_gene: TRBJ2-2; d_gene: TRBD2; v_gene: TRBV4-2; CDR3nt: TGTGCCAGCAGCCCGAGGCAGGCGGGAGGGCCGTACACCGGGGAGCTGTTTTTT; CDR3aa: CASSPRQAGGPYTGELFF
abundance: -; j_gene: TRBJ1-1; d_gene: -; v_gene: TRBV28; CDR3nt: TGTGCCAGCAGTTTATCCGGGGAAATGGACACTGAAGCTTTCTTT; CDR3aa: CASSLSGEMDTEAFF
abundance: -; j_gene: TRBJ1-6; d_gene: -; v_gene: TRBV28; CDR3nt: TGTGCCAGCAGTTTGTTGGCAGGGCCGAGCTCCTATAATTCACCCCTCCACTTT; CDR3aa: CASSLLAGPSSYNSPLHF
abundance: -; j_gene: TRBJ2-3; d_gene: TRBD2; v_gene: TRBV7-3; CDR3nt: TGTGCCAGCAGCTTACGGGGGGCTAGCGGGAAGATAGATACGCAGTATTTT; CDR3aa: CASSLRGASGKIDTQYF
abundance: -; j_gene: TRBJ1-2; d_gene: -; v_gene: TRBV28; CDR3nt: TGTGCCAGCAGTGAGACCGGGACTTTGGGCTACACCTTC; CDR3aa: CASSETGTLGYTF
abundance: -; j_gene: TRBJ2-7; d_gene: -; v_gene: TRBV10-2; CDR3nt: TGCGCCAGCAGTGTCGGGGGTGAACACTACGAGCAGTACTTC; CDR3aa: CASSVGGEHYEQYF
abundance: -; j_gene: TRBJ2-1; d_gene: -; v_gene: TRBV30; CDR3nt: TGTGCCTGGAGCCAAGCGGGTCTCAGCTCCTACAATGAGCAGTTCTTC; CDR3aa: CAWSQAGLSSYNEQFF
abundance: -; j_gene: TRBJ2-1; d_gene: -; v_gene: TRBV7-9; CDR3nt: TGTGCCAGCAGTTTCGGGTCCTCCTACAATGAGCAGTTCTTC; CDR3aa: CASSFGSSYNEQFF
abundance: -; j_gene: TRBJ2-2; d_gene: -; v_gene: TRBV12-3/TRBV12-4; CDR3nt: TGTGCCAGTACCACGGACACCGGGGAGCTGTTTTTT; CDR3aa: CASTTDTGELFF
abundance: -; j_gene: TRBJ1-4; d_gene: -; v_gene: TRBV7-9; CDR3nt: TGTGCCAGCAGCTTGATGGGGGCTAATGAAAAACTGTTTTTT; CDR3aa: CASSLMGANEKLFF
abundance: -; j_gene: TRBJ2-7; d_gene: TRBD2; v_gene: TRBV5-4; CDR3nt: TGTGCCAGCAGCCCGCAACGGACTAGCGCTTACTACGAGCAGTACTTC; CDR3aa: CASSPQRTSAYYEQYF
abundance: -; j_gene: TRBJ2-7; d_gene: TRBD2; v_gene: TRBV30; CDR3nt: TGTGCCTGGAGTGGGACCGATAGCGGGAGAGGCTACGAGCAGTACTTC; CDR3aa: CAWSGTDSGRGYEQYF
abundance: -; j_gene: TRBJ2-5; d_gene: -; v_gene: TRBV30; CDR3nt: TGTGCCTGGAGTGGAGTCTTGGGGTCCCAAGAGACCCAGTACTTC; CDR3aa: CAWSGVLGSQETQYF
abundance: -; j_gene: TRBJ2-2; d_gene: -; v_gene: TRBV3-1/TRBV3-2; CDR3nt: TGTGCCAGCAGCCAAGAGTTGATAATGGCCGGGGAGCTGTTTTTT; CDR3aa: CASSQELIMAGELFF
abundance: -; j_gene: TRBJ1-1; d_gene: -; v_gene: TRBV11-3; CDR3nt: TGTGCCAGCAGCTTAGTAGCGGGTGCTGAAGCTTTCTTT; CDR3aa: CASSLVAGAEAFF
abundance: -; j_gene: TRBJ2-5; d_gene: TRBD1; v_gene: TRBV9; CDR3nt: TGTGCCAGCAGCGGGACAGGGCTGGGAGAGACCCAGTACTTC; CDR3aa: CASSGTGLGETQYF
abundance: -; j_gene: TRBJ2-3; d_gene: TRBD2; v_gene: TRBV19; CDR3nt: TGTGCCAGTAGTATGGCGGGAGGGCAAGATACGCAGTATTTT; CDR3aa: CASSMAGGQDTQYF
abundance: -; j_gene: TRBJ2-7; d_gene: -; v_gene: TRBV5-1; CDR3nt: TGCGCCAGCAGCTGGGACCTTTACGAGCAGTACTTC; CDR3aa: CASSWDLYEQYF
abundance: -; j_gene: TRBJ1-2; d_gene: TRBD1; v_gene: TRBV10-3; CDR3nt: TGTGCCATCAGTGACTCCGGACAGGGGGCTACGAATGGCTACACCTTC; CDR3aa: CAISDSGQGATNGYTF
abundance: once; j_gene: TRBJ2-5; d_gene: -; v_gene: TRBV5-1; CDR3nt: TGCGCCAGCAGCTTGGGAGCGACAGGTGGAAAGACCCAGTACTTC; CDR3aa: CASSLGATGGKTQYF
abundance: -; j_gene: TRBJ1-5; d_gene: TRBD1; v_gene: TRBV28; CDR3nt: TGTGCCAGCAGCCCCTGGGGGGGACAGGGGATAAATCAGCCCCAGCATTTT; CDR3aa: CASSPWGGQGINQPQHF
abundance: once; j_gene: TRBJ2-1; d_gene: TRBD2; v_gene: TRBV27; CDR3nt: TGTGCCAGCAGTTTCGCCTTAGGTAGCGGGAGTCCCAATGAGCAGTTCTTC; CDR3aa: CASSFALGSGSPNEQFF